This T cell receptor (beta chain) was found in a study of identical twins. The sample holds a few counts of this clonotype. Its antigen is undetermined. A universal primer site was created by template switching, with the cDNA bearing unique molecular identifiers. TCRdb itself ran the 5' RACE reads through MiXCR, one entry per CDR3 protein. The table has about 340,000 distinct CDR3 sequences, 9% to 10% seen once. Study conclusions and caveats: Out-of-frame sharing of TCR alpha in monozygotic twins was underestimated by models. Donors were not followed over many years; analysis was cross-sectional. Abundant beta clonotypes from cord blood bore fewer insertions; memory repertoires lacked this pattern.

This TCR came from a woman aged 45-65 years in good health. Sequencing used naive T cells sorted from blood.

The CDR3 protein is CASSKRGGDGGRSEYEQYF. The CDR3 nucleotides read TGTGCCAGCAGCAAAAGAGGAGGAGACGGCGGGAGGTCAGAGTACGAGCAGTACTTC. The chain has TRBV21-1 and TRBJ2-7; no DNA check was done on the table's D call, TRBD2. TRBV21-1 represents a pseudogene. The CDR3 has 19 amino acids.